The source of this T cell receptor beta chain is a study of a mutant IDH1 vaccine in newly diagnosed glioma. On the study more broadly: Initiation of the vaccine course occurred 4-6 weeks after radiotherapy alone, or alongside temozolomide cycles. Whole-study findings and limits: There were vaccine-induced immune responses in more than 85% of the patients. Pseudoprogression seemed unrelated to changes in top peripheral T cell clonotypes.

V gave up 5 bases and J gave up 2 bases, with 13 bases separating them. The CDR3 is 15 amino acids. Per germline, CDR1 KGHSH and CDR2 LQKENI. As regards this clone: Its antigen is not known.

Regarding time point: week 47, end of study. Every single dose of the vaccine, 300 ug of mutant IDH1 20-mer peptide, came with topical imiquimod. During weeks 1, 3, 5, 7, 11, 15, 19 and 23, patients received eight vaccinations. Some clones are missing from TCRdb's copy, which holds only in-frame ones; the method was immunoSEQ multiplex PCR. The table lists 50,000 to 70,000 clones, roughly four fifths of them singletons. The chain combines TRBV18 with TRBJ1-3, with unresolved D. This sample comprised PBMCs, obtained from a glioma patient whose treatment included an IDH1 peptide vaccine. The receptor comes from a woman between 50 and 59 years old with glioma. The CDR3 sequence: CASSTSITPGNTIYF. For the CDR3, the DNA is TGTGCCAGCTCAACTTCAATAACCCCTGGAAACACCATATATTTT.